This T cell receptor beta chain was retrieved from a study of control samples from healthy donors and cancer patients. TCRdb's copy holds only in-frame clones and misses some; the assay was immunoSEQ multiplex PCR. The sample has over 20,000 clones; roughly four fifths are singletons. Germline values: CDR1 GTSNPN, CDR2 SVGIG (reference sequence). Trimming cost V 0 bases and J 5 bases, with 16 bases left between them. The CDR3 consists of 15 residues. The chain couples TRBV30 to TRBJ2-5; D might be TRBD2 (5 bases). The sample consisted of PBMCs. This TCR came from a man aged 55 to 69 with colorectal cancer. The CDR3 here is CAWSVYYGVGETQYF. The CDR3 region has the DNA TGTGCCTGGAGTGTATATTACGGGGTTGGGGAGACCCAGTACTTC.